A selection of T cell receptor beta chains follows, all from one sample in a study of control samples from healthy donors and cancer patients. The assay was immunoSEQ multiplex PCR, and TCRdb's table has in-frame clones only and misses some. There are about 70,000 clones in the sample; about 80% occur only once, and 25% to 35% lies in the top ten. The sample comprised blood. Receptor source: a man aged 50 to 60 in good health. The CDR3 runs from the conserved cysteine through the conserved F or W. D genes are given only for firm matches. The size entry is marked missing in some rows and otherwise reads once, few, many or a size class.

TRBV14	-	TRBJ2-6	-	TGTGCCAGCAGCCGGAACAGGGTAGTTGGGGCCAACGTCCTGACTTTC	CASSRNRVVGANVLTF
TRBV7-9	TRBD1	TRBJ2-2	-	TGTGCCAGCAGCTCACTCCGGGACAGGGGGCGTGACACCGGGGAGCTGTTTTTT	CASSSLRDRGRDTGELFF
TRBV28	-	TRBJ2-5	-	TGTGCCAGCAAACCTCCGGCGGGGGCCCAAGAGACCCAGTACTTC	CASKPPAGAQETQYF
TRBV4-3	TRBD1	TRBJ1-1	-	TGCGCCAGCAGGATCACAGGGGCCAACACTGAAGCTTTCTTT	CASRITGANTEAFF
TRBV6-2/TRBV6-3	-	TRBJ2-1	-	TGTGCCAGCAGCCTCCTTTTCCGGGTGGGTGAGCAGTTCTTC	CASSLLFRVGEQFF
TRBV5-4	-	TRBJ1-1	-	TGTGCCAGCAGCTTAGGGCAGCCGAACACTGAAGCTTTCTTT	CASSLGQPNTEAFF
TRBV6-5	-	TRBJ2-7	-	TGTGCCAGCAGTTACTCCCTAGCCTACGAGCAGTACTTC	CASSYSLAYEQYF
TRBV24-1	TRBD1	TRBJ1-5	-	TGTGCCACCAGTGACCCCGGGACAGGGGACTCTCAGCCCCAGCATTTT	CATSDPGTGDSQPQHF
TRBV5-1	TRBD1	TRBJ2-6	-	TGCGCCAGCAGCGTAGACAGGGGTTCCGGGGCCAACGTCCTGACTTTC	CASSVDRGSGANVLTF
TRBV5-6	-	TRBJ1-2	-	TGTGCCAGCAGCACAATGACGCAAGCCTTATTCGTTGATGGCTACACCTTC	CASSTMTQALFVDGYTF
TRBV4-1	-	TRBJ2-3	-	TGCGCCAGCAGCCCTCCGATCCGAGGAGCTGCCCCTAGCACAGATACGCAGTATTTT	CASSPPIRGAAPSTDTQYF
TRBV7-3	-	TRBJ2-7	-	TGTGCCAGCAGCTTACAGGGGACACGAAATTACGAGCAGTACTTC	CASSLQGTRNYEQYF
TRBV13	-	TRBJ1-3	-	TGTGCCAGCAGCGAACGCAGTTTAATCTCTGGAAACACCATATATTTT	CASSERSLISGNTIYF
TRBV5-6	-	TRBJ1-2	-	TGTGCCAGCAGCTTGGTGGAGTTGGGGGTAGGCTACACCTTC	CASSLVELGVGYTF
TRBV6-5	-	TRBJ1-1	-	TGTGCCAGCAGTTCTTGGGACTTCTCGATGAACACTGAAGCTTTCTTT	CASSSWDFSMNTEAFF
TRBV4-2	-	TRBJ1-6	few	TGTGCCAGCGGATATTCACCCCTCCACTTT	CASGYSPLHF
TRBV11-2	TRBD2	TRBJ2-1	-	TGTGCCAGCAGCCTCAGACTAGCGGGGGGTTACAATGAGCAGTTCTTC	CASSLRLAGGYNEQFF
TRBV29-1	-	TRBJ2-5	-	TGCAGCGCACAAAGTTTGGTCCAAGAGACCCAGTACTTC	CSAQSLVQETQYF
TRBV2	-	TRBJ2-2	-	TGTGCCAGCAGTGGGGGGATGGGCACCGGGGAGCTGTTTTTT	CASSGGMGTGELFF
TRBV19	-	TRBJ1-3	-	TGTGCCAGTAGCTTAGACAGGAGCTCTGGAAACACCATATATTTT	CASSLDRSSGNTIYF
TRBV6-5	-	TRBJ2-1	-	TGTGCCAGCAGTTACACCCCCGGGGGCCAGAAGTTCTTC	CASSYTPGGQKFF
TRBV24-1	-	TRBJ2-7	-	TGTGCCACCAGTGACCCTGACAAGTCCTACGAGCAGTACTTC	CATSDPDKSYEQYF
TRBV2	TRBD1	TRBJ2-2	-	TGTGCCGATGGACAGGGAGAAACCGGGGAGCTGTTTTTT	CADGQGETGELFF
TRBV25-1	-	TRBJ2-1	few	TGTGCCAGCAGGGGGGGCAACAATGAGCAGTTCTTC	CASRGGNNEQFF
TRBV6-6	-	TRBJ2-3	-	TGTGCCAGCAGGAGAGGGGACACAGATACGCAGTATTTT	CASRRGDTDTQYF